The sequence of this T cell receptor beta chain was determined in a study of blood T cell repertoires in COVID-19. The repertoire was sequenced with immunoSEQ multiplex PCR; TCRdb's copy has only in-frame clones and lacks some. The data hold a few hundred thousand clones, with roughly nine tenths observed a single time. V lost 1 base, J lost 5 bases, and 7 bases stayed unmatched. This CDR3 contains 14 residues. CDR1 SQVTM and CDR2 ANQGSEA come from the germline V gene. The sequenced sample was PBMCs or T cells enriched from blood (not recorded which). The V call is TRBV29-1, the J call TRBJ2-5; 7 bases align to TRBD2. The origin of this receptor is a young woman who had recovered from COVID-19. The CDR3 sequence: CSVEGPAGQETQYF. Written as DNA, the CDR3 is TGCAGCGTTGAAGGCCCAGCGGGGCAGGAGACCCAGTACTTC.